Sequencing of this T cell receptor (beta chain) was carried out in a study of radiation and T cells in renal cell carcinoma. The V and J ends lost 2 bases and 5 bases, in that order; junction bases with no gene match: 0. Germline-derived CDR1 and CDR2 are SQVTM and ANQGSEA. The CDR3 spans 12 residues. General study findings and limits: From baseline, blood top tumor clonotypes peaked at 2 weeks post-radiation.

With respect to this clone: Its antigen is undetermined.

The repertoire was sequenced with immunoSEQ multiplex PCR; TCRdb's copy has only in-frame clones and lacks some. The sample carries approximately 85,000 clones, 80% to 90% recorded once. As for time point: blood 4 weeks post-SBRT, at nephrectomy. Treatment of the sample: 15 Gy SBRT to primary tumor, nephrectomy 4 weeks later. Nephrectomy followed 15 Gy stereotactic body radiation by 4 weeks. The tumor was a clear cell renal cell carcinoma. The gene calls are TRBV29-1 and TRBJ2-5; 9 bases map to TRBD1. The sample in question was blood, obtained from a patient whose treatment included radiotherapy and nephrectomy. The TCR comes from a woman in her seventies with renal cell carcinoma. CDR3 coding DNA: TGCAGCGTTGAAACAGGGGGCGAGACCCAGTACTTC. Amino acids: CSVETGGETQYF.